A selection of T cell receptor beta chains follows, all from one sample in a study of control samples from healthy donors and cancer patients. Measured with immunoSEQ multiplex PCR; TCRdb has only the in-frame clones, and not every one. The sample holds 150,000 to 200,000 clones, around 90% seen once. The sequenced sample was blood. These receptors all stem from a woman between 25 and 40 years old in good health. Both conserved end residues are part of each CDR3. A D gene is named only where the DNA matches it firmly. The size of a clone is reported for some rows only, either as once, few or many, or as a class for expanded clones.

j_call: TRBJ2-7; v_call: TRBV3-1/TRBV3-2; clone_size: -; d_call: -; cdr3_nt: TGTGCCAGCAGCCAAGAATGGGCCTACGAGCAGTACTTC; cdr3_aa: CASSQEWAYEQYF
j_call: TRBJ1-1; v_call: TRBV10-3; clone_size: -; d_call: -; cdr3_nt: TGTGCCATCAGTGAAGGGGGGGCGAACACTGAAGCTTTCTTT; cdr3_aa: CAISEGGANTEAFF
j_call: TRBJ1-4; v_call: TRBV18; clone_size: -; d_call: TRBD1; cdr3_nt: TGTGCCAGCTCACCCACGGACAGGATTAATGAAAAACTGTTTTTT; cdr3_aa: CASSPTDRINEKLFF
j_call: TRBJ2-3; v_call: TRBV18; clone_size: -; d_call: -; cdr3_nt: TGTGCCAGCTCACTTCCGGGACAAAGGGCCTCCTATACGCAGTATTTT; cdr3_aa: CASSLPGQRASYTQYF
j_call: TRBJ1-3; v_call: TRBV28; clone_size: -; d_call: -; cdr3_nt: TGTGCCAGCTCTGGACCACTCGGAAACACCATATATTTT; cdr3_aa: CASSGPLGNTIYF
j_call: TRBJ2-7; v_call: TRBV28; clone_size: -; d_call: TRBD2; cdr3_nt: TGTGCCAGCAGTCTAGCGGGAGGGCCCTACGAGCAGTACTTC; cdr3_aa: CASSLAGGPYEQYF
j_call: TRBJ1-3; v_call: TRBV15; clone_size: once; d_call: -; cdr3_nt: TGTGCCACCAGCAGAGAATTCCGGGTTAGTGTGGACACCATATATTTT; cdr3_aa: CATSREFRVSVDTIYF
j_call: TRBJ2-2; v_call: TRBV18; clone_size: -; d_call: -; cdr3_nt: TGTGCCAGCTCACCCTCCTCGGGAGCCAACACCGGGGAGCTGTTTTTT; cdr3_aa: CASSPSSGANTGELFF
j_call: TRBJ1-2; v_call: TRBV2; clone_size: -; d_call: TRBD1; cdr3_nt: TGTGCCAGTGAGACAGGGAACTATGGCTACACCTTC; cdr3_aa: CASETGNYGYTF
j_call: TRBJ2-3; v_call: TRBV5-6; clone_size: -; d_call: -; cdr3_nt: TGTGCCAGCAGCACTTGGACGGGCGACAGCACAGATACGCAGTATTTT; cdr3_aa: CASSTWTGDSTDTQYF
j_call: TRBJ2-4; v_call: TRBV15; clone_size: -; d_call: -; cdr3_nt: TGTGCCACCAGCAGTGACCCCGTGCGAGGTCAGTACTTC; cdr3_aa: CATSSDPVRGQYF
j_call: TRBJ2-5; v_call: TRBV15; clone_size: few; d_call: TRBD1; cdr3_nt: TGTGCCACCAGCCCCGGGACAGGGGAGGTAGAGACCCAGTACTTC; cdr3_aa: CATSPGTGEVETQYF
j_call: TRBJ2-3; v_call: TRBV28; clone_size: -; d_call: TRBD2; cdr3_nt: TGTGCCAGCAGTTATGGAGCGGGAGGAACAGATACGCAGTATTTT; cdr3_aa: CASSYGAGGTDTQYF
j_call: TRBJ2-7; v_call: TRBV30; clone_size: -; d_call: -; cdr3_nt: TGTGCCTGGAATACGGGAGTCTACGAGCAGTACTTC; cdr3_aa: CAWNTGVYEQYF
j_call: TRBJ2-2; v_call: TRBV19; clone_size: -; d_call: TRBD2; cdr3_nt: TGTGCCAGTAGTATACGGACTAGCGGAAACACCGGGGAGCTGTTTTTT; cdr3_aa: CASSIRTSGNTGELFF
j_call: TRBJ1-5; v_call: TRBV6-2/TRBV6-3; clone_size: few; d_call: -; cdr3_nt: TGTGCCAGCAGCCCTTGGGGGCAGGGCATCAATCAGCCCCAGCATTTT; cdr3_aa: CASSPWGQGINQPQHF
j_call: TRBJ2-6; v_call: TRBV5-6; clone_size: -; d_call: -; cdr3_nt: TGTGCCAGCAGCTTGGACAGATACCCGTCCGGGGCCAACGTCCTGACTTTC; cdr3_aa: CASSLDRYPSGANVLTF
j_call: TRBJ1-1; v_call: TRBV7-2; clone_size: -; d_call: -; cdr3_nt: TGTGCCAGCCTCTTACGGGCTAACACTGAAGCTTTCTTT; cdr3_aa: CASLLRANTEAFF
j_call: TRBJ2-7; v_call: TRBV7-2; clone_size: -; d_call: -; cdr3_nt: TGTGCCAGCAGCTTAGTACGCGACTACTACGAGCAGTACTTC; cdr3_aa: CASSLVRDYYEQYF
j_call: TRBJ2-3; v_call: TRBV7-9; clone_size: once; d_call: TRBD1; cdr3_nt: TGTGCCAGCAGCCCGACAGGGGGCTACACAGATACGCAGTATTTT; cdr3_aa: CASSPTGGYTDTQYF
j_call: TRBJ2-1; v_call: TRBV2; clone_size: -; d_call: -; cdr3_nt: TGTGCCAGCAGTGAGGTACAGGGAAATGATGAGCAGTTCTTC; cdr3_aa: CASSEVQGNDEQFF
j_call: TRBJ1-4; v_call: TRBV6-6; clone_size: -; d_call: -; cdr3_nt: TGTGCCAGCAGTTACCCAGACGGGCTTGGGGTACTGTTTTTT; cdr3_aa: CASSYPDGLGVLFF
j_call: TRBJ2-5; v_call: TRBV5-4; clone_size: -; d_call: -; cdr3_nt: TGTGCCAGCAGCTTTCAAGGGGGGGTAGAGACCCAGTACTTC; cdr3_aa: CASSFQGGVETQYF
j_call: TRBJ2-3; v_call: TRBV6-6; clone_size: -; d_call: -; cdr3_nt: TGTGCCAGCAGTTATGGGCCTGCAGATACGCAGTATTTT; cdr3_aa: CASSYGPADTQYF
j_call: TRBJ1-5; v_call: TRBV10-1; clone_size: -; d_call: TRBD1; cdr3_nt: TGCGCCAGCACGACAGGGGGTATGTATAGCAATCAGCCCCAGCATTTT; cdr3_aa: CASTTGGMYSNQPQHF
j_call: TRBJ1-3; v_call: TRBV28; clone_size: -; d_call: TRBD1; cdr3_nt: TGTGCCAGCAGTTCGGACAGGTACTCTGGAAACACCATATATTTT; cdr3_aa: CASSSDRYSGNTIYF
j_call: TRBJ2-7; v_call: TRBV3-1/TRBV3-2; clone_size: -; d_call: -; cdr3_nt: TGTGCCAGCAGCCAACAAGTAGAGCAGTACTTC; cdr3_aa: CASSQQVEQYF
j_call: TRBJ1-4; v_call: TRBV29-1; clone_size: -; d_call: TRBD1; cdr3_nt: TGCAGCGCCGGGACAGGGCCGTATGAAAAACTGTTTTTT; cdr3_aa: CSAGTGPYEKLFF
j_call: TRBJ1-6; v_call: TRBV6-1; clone_size: many; d_call: -; cdr3_nt: TGTGCCAGCAGTGAAGGGTCGACCCTAATCCTCCACTTT; cdr3_aa: CASSEGSTLILHF
j_call: TRBJ1-1; v_call: TRBV5-8; clone_size: -; d_call: -; cdr3_nt: TGTGCCAGCCTAGACAGAACAAACACTGAAGCTTTCTTT; cdr3_aa: CASLDRTNTEAFF
j_call: TRBJ2-7; v_call: TRBV20-1; clone_size: -; d_call: -; cdr3_nt: TGCAGTGCTAGTAATGCAGCAGCCGCCTACGAGCAGTACTTC; cdr3_aa: CSASNAAAAYEQYF
j_call: TRBJ2-1; v_call: TRBV29-1; clone_size: -; d_call: -; cdr3_nt: TGCAGCGTTGAAGATCTGGGGGGACTCGACTACAATGAGCAGTTCTTC; cdr3_aa: CSVEDLGGLDYNEQFF
j_call: TRBJ2-4; v_call: TRBV7-9; clone_size: -; d_call: TRBD2; cdr3_nt: TGTGCCAGCAGCACGACCCGACTAGCGGGGAGAAAGGACATTCAGTACTTC; cdr3_aa: CASSTTRLAGRKDIQYF
j_call: TRBJ2-5; v_call: TRBV7-7; clone_size: -; d_call: TRBD2; cdr3_nt: TGTGCTAGCAGCTTAGTCTTCGGGACTAGCGGGACAACCGAAGAGACCCAGTACTTC; cdr3_aa: CASSLVFGTSGTTEETQYF
j_call: TRBJ2-7; v_call: TRBV6-6; clone_size: once; d_call: -; cdr3_nt: TGTGCCAGCAGTTTAGGACAGAGGGGGGGCTACGAGCAGTACTTC; cdr3_aa: CASSLGQRGGYEQYF
j_call: TRBJ1-5; v_call: TRBV6-5; clone_size: -; d_call: -; cdr3_nt: TGTGCCAGCAATTTAGGGGTGGGACAGCCCCAGCATTTT; cdr3_aa: CASNLGVGQPQHF
j_call: TRBJ2-4; v_call: TRBV27; clone_size: -; d_call: TRBD2; cdr3_nt: TGTGCCAGCAGTCGAATTGCAGCGGGAGGGCATGGCATTCAGTACTTC; cdr3_aa: CASSRIAAGGHGIQYF
j_call: TRBJ2-7; v_call: TRBV10-1; clone_size: -; d_call: -; cdr3_nt: TGCGCCTGCCATAGGACAGCAAACTACGAGCAGTACTTC; cdr3_aa: CACHRTANYEQYF
j_call: TRBJ2-7; v_call: TRBV11-2; clone_size: -; d_call: TRBD1; cdr3_nt: TGTGCCATACTGGGACAGAACTACGAGCAGTACTTC; cdr3_aa: CAILGQNYEQYF
j_call: TRBJ1-5; v_call: TRBV2; clone_size: -; d_call: TRBD1; cdr3_nt: TGTGCCAGCAGTGGATGGGGCCCCACAGGGGACCTCAATCAGCCCCAGCATTTT; cdr3_aa: CASSGWGPTGDLNQPQHF
j_call: TRBJ1-1; v_call: TRBV6-1; clone_size: -; d_call: -; cdr3_nt: TGTGCCAGCAGTGACGAGGGAGAAGTCGTGGGTGAAGCTTTCTTT; cdr3_aa: CASSDEGEVVGEAFF
j_call: TRBJ2-1; v_call: TRBV2; clone_size: -; d_call: -; cdr3_nt: TGTGCCAGCACCCTAGACCCGGCAGATTGGTTCTTC; cdr3_aa: CASTLDPADWFF
j_call: TRBJ2-7; v_call: TRBV30; clone_size: -; d_call: TRBD1; cdr3_nt: TGTGCCTGGAGCCTAAAGGGGGCCACCTACGAGCAGTACTTC; cdr3_aa: CAWSLKGATYEQYF
j_call: TRBJ2-7; v_call: TRBV7-2; clone_size: -; d_call: TRBD2; cdr3_nt: TGTGCCAGCAGCCCTAGCGGGAGTACCTACGAGCAGTACTTC; cdr3_aa: CASSPSGSTYEQYF
j_call: TRBJ1-1; v_call: TRBV7-3; clone_size: -; d_call: -; cdr3_nt: TGTGCCAGCAGAACAAGTGGGAACACTGAAGCTTTCTTT; cdr3_aa: CASRTSGNTEAFF
j_call: TRBJ2-3; v_call: TRBV18; clone_size: -; d_call: -; cdr3_nt: TGTGCCAGCTCCCCGAGGACTGGCGGATTCACAGATACGCAGTATTTT; cdr3_aa: CASSPRTGGFTDTQYF
j_call: TRBJ2-1; v_call: TRBV27; clone_size: -; d_call: -; cdr3_nt: TGTGCCAGCAGTTTCGGGGGACACAATGAGCAGTTCTTC; cdr3_aa: CASSFGGHNEQFF
j_call: TRBJ1-2; v_call: TRBV5-4; clone_size: -; d_call: -; cdr3_nt: TGTGCCAGCAGCGGTGAAGGGGAGAGAGGCTACACCTTC; cdr3_aa: CASSGEGERGYTF
j_call: TRBJ1-1; v_call: TRBV18; clone_size: -; d_call: -; cdr3_nt: TGTGCCAGCTCACAGGGACGGGGTGAAGCTTTCTTT; cdr3_aa: CASSQGRGEAFF
j_call: TRBJ1-3; v_call: TRBV5-4; clone_size: -; d_call: -; cdr3_nt: TGTGCCAGCAGCCCCGGGACTTTAGGAGCATCTGGAAACACCATATATTTT; cdr3_aa: CASSPGTLGASGNTIYF
j_call: TRBJ1-6; v_call: TRBV11-2; clone_size: -; d_call: TRBD1; cdr3_nt: TGTGCCAGCAGCTTAACCCCCGGGACAGGGTACTATTCACCCCTCCACTTT; cdr3_aa: CASSLTPGTGYYSPLHF